This T cell receptor beta chain was identified in a study of blood T cells in healthy people across ages. Turning to the study itself: When template switching was applied, about one barcoded beta molecule was captured per two T cells.

This clonotype showed up just a few times. PCR was performed a second time for 7 to 11 cycles using a sample-barcoded 5' primer and a J-beta primer mix. TCRdb redid the calling of the 5' RACE reads with MiXCR, one entry per CDR3 protein. This sample has fewer than 1,200,000 distinct CDR3 sequences, with roughly 24% found just once. These same records also appear under a second study, on T cells of mothers and their children. That source reports: An overlap that was slightly higher, though non-significant, was seen in related mother-child pairs versus unrelated pairs.

Sequencing used blood. The TCR originated in a girl aged 2-10 years in good health.

CDR3 amino acids: CSVGRRSYNEQFF. CDR3 nucleotide sequence: TGCAGCGTTGGTCGTCGCTCCTACAATGAGCAGTTCTTC. The chain has TRBV29-1 and TRBJ2-1; the D is unclear. The CDR3 has 13 amino acids. Per the germline V gene, CDR1 is SQVTM and CDR2 is ANQGSEA. V lost 4 bases and J lost 0, with 7 bases in between.